This T cell receptor (beta chain) is from a study of T-cell memory formation after mild COVID-19. The CDR3 is made up of 14 amino acids. CDR1 is SGHRS and CDR2 is YFSETQ in the germline V gene. V lost 0 bases to trimming and J lost 8 bases, with 14 bases between them. Researchers used 5'RACE with constant-segment primers to make TCR alpha and TCR beta cDNA libraries that carry sample barcodes and UMIs. TCRdb reanalysed the 5' RACE reads using MiXCR and keeps one entry per CDR3 protein. The sample contains just over 300,000 distinct CDR3 sequences, approximately 19% of which appear only once. General study results and limits: Contracting CD4+ clones lay largely in CM and EM, with CD8+ ones residing in EMRA. Memory sampled before infection contained some responding clones, suggesting cross-reactive memory joined. The SARS-CoV-2 specificity of second-wave clones reaching peak at day 37 remained unverified.

Many counts were recorded for this clonotype. Its specificity is unknown. The V gene is TRBV5-1, the J gene TRBJ1-2; unclear D gene. The sequenced sample was PBMCs or a T cell subset sorted from them (not recorded which). This receptor was obtained from a man between 18 and 29 years old who had mild COVID-19 (a few samples of this study predate the infection). Cell type and time point are not known. In DNA, the CDR3 is TGCGCCAGCAGCTTGGAGGTAGCCGGGCAAGGCTACACCTTC. It is translated as CASSLEVAGQGYTF. Supplemented by reference TRBV5-1 and TRBJ1-2, the full variable domain reads KAGVTQTPRYLIKTRGQQVTLSCSPISGHRSVSWYQQTPGQGLQFLFEYFSETQRNKGNFPGRFSGRQFSNSRSEMNVSTLELGDSALYLCASSLEVAGQGYTFGSGTRLTVV.